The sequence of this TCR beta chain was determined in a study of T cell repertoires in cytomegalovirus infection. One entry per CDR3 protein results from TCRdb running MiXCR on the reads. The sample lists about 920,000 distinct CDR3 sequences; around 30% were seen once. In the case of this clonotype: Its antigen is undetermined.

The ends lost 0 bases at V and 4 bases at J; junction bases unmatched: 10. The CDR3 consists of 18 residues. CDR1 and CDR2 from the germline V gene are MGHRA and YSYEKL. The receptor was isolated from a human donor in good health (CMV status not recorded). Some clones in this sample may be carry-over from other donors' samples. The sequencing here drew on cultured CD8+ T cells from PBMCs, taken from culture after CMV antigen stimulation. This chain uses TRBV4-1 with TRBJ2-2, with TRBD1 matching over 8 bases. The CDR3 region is CASSQDPLGQGGTGELFF. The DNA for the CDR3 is TGCGCCAGCAGCCAAGATCCTCTAGGACAGGGTGGCACCGGGGAGCTGTTTTTT.